This T cell receptor (beta chain) was found in a study of OX40 agonist ivuxolimab in advanced cancers. As for the study in general: Antecedent anti-PD-1, anti-PD-L1 or anti-CTLA-4 therapy was permissible, with around 41% having received some. Notes on the study in general: Expanded clones tended on average to be more numerous among CD8+ T cells than CD4+.

The table came from immunoSEQ multiplex PCR; TCRdb's copy has only in-frame clones and leaves some out. The repertoire consists of about 7,000 clones, with around 75% occurring once and the leading ten covering 30% to 40%. A word on this clone: Its specificity is unknown.

Germline values: CDR1 SNHLY, CDR2 FYNNEI. There are 14 residues in the CDR3. V was pared by 4 bases and J by 4 bases, with 8 bases between. The rearrangement links TRBV2 to TRBJ2-6; D gene unclear. Source: CD4+ or CD8+ T cells sorted from blood, taken in a trial of the OX40 agonist ivuxolimab. This TCR derives from an adult with an advanced solid tumor such as melanoma, head and neck, liver or kidney cancer. The CDR3 DNA is TGTGCCAGCAGTGGAACGGCGGGGGCCAACGTCCTGACTTTC. Protein product: CASSGTAGANVLTF.